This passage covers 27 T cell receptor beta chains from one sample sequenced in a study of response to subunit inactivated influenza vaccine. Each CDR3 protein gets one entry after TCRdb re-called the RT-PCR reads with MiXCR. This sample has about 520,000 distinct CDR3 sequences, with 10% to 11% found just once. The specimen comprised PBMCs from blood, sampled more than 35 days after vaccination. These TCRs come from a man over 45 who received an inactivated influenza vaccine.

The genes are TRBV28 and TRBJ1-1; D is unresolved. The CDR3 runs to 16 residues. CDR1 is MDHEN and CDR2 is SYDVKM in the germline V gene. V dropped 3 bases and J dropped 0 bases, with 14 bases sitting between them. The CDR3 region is CASSFLHFAVNTEAFF. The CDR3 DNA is TGTGCCAGCAGTTTCTTGCACTTTGCGGTGAACACTGAAGCTTTCTTT.

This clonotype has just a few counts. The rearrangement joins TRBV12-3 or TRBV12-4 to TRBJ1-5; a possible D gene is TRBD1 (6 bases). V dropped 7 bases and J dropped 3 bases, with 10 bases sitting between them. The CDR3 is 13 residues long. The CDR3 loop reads CASNHRANQPQHF. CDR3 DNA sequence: TGTGCCAGCAATCACAGGGCCAATCAGCCCCAGCATTTT.

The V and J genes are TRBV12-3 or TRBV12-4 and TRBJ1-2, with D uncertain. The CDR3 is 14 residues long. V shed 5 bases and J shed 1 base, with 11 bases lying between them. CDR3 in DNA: TGTGCCAGCAGTAACCGGGTGGATAACTATGGCTACACCTTC. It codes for CASSNRVDNYGYTF.

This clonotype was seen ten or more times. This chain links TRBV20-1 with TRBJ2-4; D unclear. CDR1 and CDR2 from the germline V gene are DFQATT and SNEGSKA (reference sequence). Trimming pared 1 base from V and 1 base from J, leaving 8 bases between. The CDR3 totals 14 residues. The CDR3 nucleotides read TGCAGTGCTAGAGCTCAAAGGGCCAAAAACATTCAGTACTTC. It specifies CSARAQRAKNIQYF.

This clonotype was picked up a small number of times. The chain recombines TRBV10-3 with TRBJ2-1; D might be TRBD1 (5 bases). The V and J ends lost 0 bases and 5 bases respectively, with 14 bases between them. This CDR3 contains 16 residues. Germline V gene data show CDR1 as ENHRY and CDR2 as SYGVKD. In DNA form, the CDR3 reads TGTGCCATCAGTGAGTCGATCCAGGGTCGAGACAATGAGCAGTTCTTC. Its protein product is CAISESIQGRDNEQFF.

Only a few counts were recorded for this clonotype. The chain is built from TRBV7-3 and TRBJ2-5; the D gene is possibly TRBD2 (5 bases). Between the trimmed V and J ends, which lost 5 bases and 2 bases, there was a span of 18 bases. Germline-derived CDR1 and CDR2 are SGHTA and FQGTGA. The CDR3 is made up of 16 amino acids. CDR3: CASSRGIPGTQETQYF. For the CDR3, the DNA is TGTGCCAGCAGCCGAGGAATCCCGGGAACTCAAGAGACCCAGTACTTC. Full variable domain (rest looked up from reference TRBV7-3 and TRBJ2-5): GAGVSQTPSNKVTEKGKYVELRCDPISGHTALYWYRQSLGQGPEFLIYFQGTGAADDSGLPNDRFFAVRPEGSVSTLKIQRTERGDSAVYLCASSRGIPGTQETQYFGPGTRLLVL.

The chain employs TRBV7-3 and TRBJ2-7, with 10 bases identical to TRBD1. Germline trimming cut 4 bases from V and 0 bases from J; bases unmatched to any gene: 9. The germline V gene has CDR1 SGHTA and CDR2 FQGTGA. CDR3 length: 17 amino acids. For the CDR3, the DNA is TGTGCCAGCAGCTCATTCGGCGGACAGGGGGGCTCCTACGAGCAGTACTTC. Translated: CASSSFGGQGGSYEQYF.

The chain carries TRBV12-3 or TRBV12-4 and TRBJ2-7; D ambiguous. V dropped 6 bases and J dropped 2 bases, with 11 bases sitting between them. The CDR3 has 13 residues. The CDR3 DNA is TGTGCCAGCAGGCCTGTGGGCACCTACGAGCAGTACTTC. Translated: CASRPVGTYEQYF.

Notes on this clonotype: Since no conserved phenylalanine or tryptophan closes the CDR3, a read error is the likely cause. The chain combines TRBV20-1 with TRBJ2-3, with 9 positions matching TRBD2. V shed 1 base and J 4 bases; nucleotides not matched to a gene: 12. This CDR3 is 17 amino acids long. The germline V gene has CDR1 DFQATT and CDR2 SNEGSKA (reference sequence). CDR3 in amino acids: CSARGLAGFSTADTQYY. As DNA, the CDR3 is TGCAGTGCTAGAGGCCTAGCGGGGTTTTCGACGGCAGATACGCAGTATTAT.

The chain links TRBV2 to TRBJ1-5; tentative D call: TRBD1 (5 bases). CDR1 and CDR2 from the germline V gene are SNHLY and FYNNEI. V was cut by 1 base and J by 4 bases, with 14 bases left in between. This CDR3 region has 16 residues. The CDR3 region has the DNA TGTGCCAGCAGTGAAGTTGGGACCCTTATGAATCAGCCCCAGCATTTT. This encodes CASSEVGTLMNQPQHF.

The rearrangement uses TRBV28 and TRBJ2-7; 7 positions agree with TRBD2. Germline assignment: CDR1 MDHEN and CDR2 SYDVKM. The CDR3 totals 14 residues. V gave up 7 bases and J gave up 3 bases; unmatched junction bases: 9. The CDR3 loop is CASTPGTTRYEQYF. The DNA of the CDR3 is TGTGCCAGCACCCCTGGGACTACCCGCTACGAGCAGTACTTC.

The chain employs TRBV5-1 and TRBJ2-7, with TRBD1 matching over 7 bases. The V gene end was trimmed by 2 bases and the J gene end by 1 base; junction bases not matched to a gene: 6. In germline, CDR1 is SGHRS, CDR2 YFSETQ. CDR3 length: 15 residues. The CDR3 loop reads CASSFEQGWSYEQYF. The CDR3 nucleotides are TGCGCCAGCAGCTTCGAACAGGGGTGGTCCTACGAGCAGTACTTC.

Here the CDR3 reads CASSINRGPSEQYF. In DNA form, the CDR3 reads TGTGCCAGCAGTATTAACAGGGGGCCCAGCGAGCAGTACTTC. This chain links TRBV28 with TRBJ2-7; 9 bases fit TRBD1. This CDR3 is 14 amino acids long. Trimming cost V 5 bases and J 6 bases; bases outside gene matches: 8. Germline CDR1 reads MDHEN; CDR2 reads SYDVKM.

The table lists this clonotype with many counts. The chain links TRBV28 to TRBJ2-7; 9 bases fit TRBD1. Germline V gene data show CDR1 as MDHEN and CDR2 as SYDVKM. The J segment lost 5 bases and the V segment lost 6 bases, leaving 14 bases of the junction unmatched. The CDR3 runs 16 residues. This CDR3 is CASSFTPGQGFDEQYF. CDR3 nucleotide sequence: TGTGCCAGCAGCTTCACCCCGGGACAGGGTTTCGACGAGCAGTACTTC.

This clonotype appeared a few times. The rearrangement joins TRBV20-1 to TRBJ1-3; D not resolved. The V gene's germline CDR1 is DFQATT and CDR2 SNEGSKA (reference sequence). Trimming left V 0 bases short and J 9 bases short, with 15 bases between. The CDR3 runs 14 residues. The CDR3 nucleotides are TGCAGTGCTAGAGACAGAAGAGGGTTGGCCACCATATATTTT. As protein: CSARDRRGLATIYF.

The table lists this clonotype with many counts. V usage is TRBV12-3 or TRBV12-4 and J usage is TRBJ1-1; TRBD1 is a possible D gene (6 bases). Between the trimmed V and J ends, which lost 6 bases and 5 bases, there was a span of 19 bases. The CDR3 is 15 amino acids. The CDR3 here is CASRVRTGRMTEAFF. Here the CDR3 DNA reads TGTGCCAGCAGGGTACGAACAGGGCGTATGACTGAAGCTTTCTTT.

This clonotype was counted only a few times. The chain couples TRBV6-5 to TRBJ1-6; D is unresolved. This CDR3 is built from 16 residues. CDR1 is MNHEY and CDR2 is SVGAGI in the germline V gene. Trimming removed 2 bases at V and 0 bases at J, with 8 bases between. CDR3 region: CASSYRGSSYNSPLHF. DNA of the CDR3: TGTGCCAGCAGTTACCGCGGTAGCTCCTATAATTCACCCCTCCACTTT.

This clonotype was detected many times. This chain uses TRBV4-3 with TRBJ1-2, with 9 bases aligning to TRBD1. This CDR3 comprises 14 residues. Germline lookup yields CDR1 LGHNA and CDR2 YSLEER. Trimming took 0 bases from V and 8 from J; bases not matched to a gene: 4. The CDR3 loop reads CASSQERTGEGYTF. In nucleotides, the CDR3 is TGCGCCAGCAGCCAAGAGCGGACAGGGGAAGGCTACACCTTC.

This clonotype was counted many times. This chain's CDR3 is CASSVFDRGAPEAFF. For the CDR3, the DNA is TGTGCCAGCAGCGTATTCGACAGGGGGGCCCCTGAAGCTTTCTTT. The V and J genes are TRBV9 and TRBJ1-1; TRBD1 matches at 9 bases. Germline CDR1 is SGDLS and CDR2 is YYNGEE. The CDR3 runs to 15 residues. V gave up 1 base and J gave up 6 bases; unmatched junction bases: 7.

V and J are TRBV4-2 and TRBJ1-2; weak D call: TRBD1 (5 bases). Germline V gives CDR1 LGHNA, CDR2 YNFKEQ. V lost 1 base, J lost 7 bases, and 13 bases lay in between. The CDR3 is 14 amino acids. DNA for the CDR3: TGTGCCAGCAGCCAAGTAGGGACTTTGGGTGGCTACACCTTC. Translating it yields CASSQVGTLGGYTF.

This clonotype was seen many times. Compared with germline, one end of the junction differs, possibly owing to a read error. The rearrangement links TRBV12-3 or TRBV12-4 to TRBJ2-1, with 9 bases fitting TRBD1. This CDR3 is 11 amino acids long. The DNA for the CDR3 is TGTGCCAGCAGCCCCAGGACAGGGGTGGTCTTC. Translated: CASSPRTGVVF.

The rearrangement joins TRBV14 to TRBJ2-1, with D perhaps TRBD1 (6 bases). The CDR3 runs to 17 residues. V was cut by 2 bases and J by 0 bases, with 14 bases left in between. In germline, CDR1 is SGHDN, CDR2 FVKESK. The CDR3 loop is CASSQRDTSYSYNEQFF. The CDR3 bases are TGTGCCAGCAGCCAAAGGGACACTTCTTACTCCTACAATGAGCAGTTCTTC.

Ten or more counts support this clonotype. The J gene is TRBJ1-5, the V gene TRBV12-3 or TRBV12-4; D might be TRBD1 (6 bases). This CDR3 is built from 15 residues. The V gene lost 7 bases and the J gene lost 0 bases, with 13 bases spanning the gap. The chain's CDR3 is CASNAGQHSNQPQHF. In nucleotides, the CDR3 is TGTGCCAGCAACGCGGGACAACATAGCAATCAGCCCCAGCATTTT.

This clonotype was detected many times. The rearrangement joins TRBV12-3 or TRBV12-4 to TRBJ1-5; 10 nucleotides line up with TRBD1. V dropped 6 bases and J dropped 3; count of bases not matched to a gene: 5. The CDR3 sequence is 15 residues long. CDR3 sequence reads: CASSPGQGVNQPQHF. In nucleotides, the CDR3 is TGTGCCAGCAGCCCAGGACAGGGGGTCAATCAGCCCCAGCATTTT.

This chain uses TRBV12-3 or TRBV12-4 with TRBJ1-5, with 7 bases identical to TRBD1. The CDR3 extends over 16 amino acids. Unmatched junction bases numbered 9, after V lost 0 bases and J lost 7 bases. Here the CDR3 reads CASSLAKQGWRQPQHF. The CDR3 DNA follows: TGTGCCAGCAGTTTAGCCAAACAGGGGTGGCGACAGCCCCAGCATTTT.

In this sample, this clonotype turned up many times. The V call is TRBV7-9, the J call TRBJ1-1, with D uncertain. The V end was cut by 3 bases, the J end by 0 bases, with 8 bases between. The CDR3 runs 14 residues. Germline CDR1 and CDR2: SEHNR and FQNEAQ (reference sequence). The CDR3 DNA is TGTGCCAGCAGCTTGGAGGGCGTGAACACTGAAGCTTTCTTT. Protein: CASSLEGVNTEAFF.

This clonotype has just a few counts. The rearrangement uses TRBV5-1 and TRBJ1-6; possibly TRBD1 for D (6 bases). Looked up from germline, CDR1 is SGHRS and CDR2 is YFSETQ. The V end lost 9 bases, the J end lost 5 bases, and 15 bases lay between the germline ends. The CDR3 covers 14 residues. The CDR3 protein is CATKTGHDNSPLHF. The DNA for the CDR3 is TGCGCCACCAAGACAGGCCATGATAATTCACCCCTCCACTTT.